This T cell receptor (beta chain) is from a study of blood T cell repertoires in COVID-19. Study as a whole: Samples representing acute and convalescent COVID-19 were sourced from the United States, Italy and Spain. The cDNA or gDNA used as material had been derived from T cells, B-cell-depleted T cells, or PBMCs.

Study processing details: Reference gene primer amplification gave nucleated cell count estimates. TCRdb keeps only in-frame clones here, not all; method: immunoSEQ multiplex PCR. Clone size and V and J calls were adopted from that table, with D and trimming inferred from the DNA. The sample comprises 170,000 or so clones, about 82% of which are singletons, and 5.5% to 8% rests with the top ten. The CDR3 is 16 amino acids. CDR1 is SGHRS and CDR2 is YFSETQ in the germline V gene. Trimming took 4 bases from V and 5 from J; bases not matched to a gene: 9. V is TRBV5-1 and J is TRBJ2-2, with 9 bases matching TRBD2. The material sequenced was peripheral blood. The TCR was taken from a man over 45 with active or convalescent COVID-19. Here the CDR3 DNA reads TGCGCCAGCAGCATGGAGGGAGCGGGAGGTACCGGGGAGCTGTTTTTT. Protein sequence: CASSMEGAGGTGELFF.